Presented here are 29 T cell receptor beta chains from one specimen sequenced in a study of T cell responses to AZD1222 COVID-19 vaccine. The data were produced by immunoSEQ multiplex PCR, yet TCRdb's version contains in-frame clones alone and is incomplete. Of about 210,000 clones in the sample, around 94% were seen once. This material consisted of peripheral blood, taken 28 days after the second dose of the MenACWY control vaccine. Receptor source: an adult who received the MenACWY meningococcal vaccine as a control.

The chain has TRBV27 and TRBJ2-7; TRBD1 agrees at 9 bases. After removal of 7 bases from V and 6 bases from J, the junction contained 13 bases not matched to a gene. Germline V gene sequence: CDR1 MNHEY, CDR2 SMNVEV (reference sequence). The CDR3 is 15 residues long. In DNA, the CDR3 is TGTGCCAGCACCGGGCTGGGACAGGGAGGACCCGAGCAGTACTTC. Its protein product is CASTGLGQGGPEQYF.

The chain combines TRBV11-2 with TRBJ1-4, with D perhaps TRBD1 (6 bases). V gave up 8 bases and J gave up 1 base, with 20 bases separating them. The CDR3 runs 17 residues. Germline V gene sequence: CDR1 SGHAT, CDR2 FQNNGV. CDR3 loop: CASAGYREGGTNEKLFF. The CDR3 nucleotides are TGTGCCAGCGCTGGTTACAGGGAAGGGGGAACTAATGAAAAACTGTTTTTT.

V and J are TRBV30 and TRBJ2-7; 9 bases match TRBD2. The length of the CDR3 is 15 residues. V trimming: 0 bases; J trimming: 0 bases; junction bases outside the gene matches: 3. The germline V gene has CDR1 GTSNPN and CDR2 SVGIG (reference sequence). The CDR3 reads CAWSVGSGSSYEQYF. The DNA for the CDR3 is TGTGCCTGGAGTGTAGGTAGCGGGAGCTCCTACGAGCAGTACTTC.

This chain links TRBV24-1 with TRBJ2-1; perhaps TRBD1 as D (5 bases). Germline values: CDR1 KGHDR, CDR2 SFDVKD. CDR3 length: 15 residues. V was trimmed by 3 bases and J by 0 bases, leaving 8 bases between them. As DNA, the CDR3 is TGTGCCACCAGTGATACAGGAATCTCCTACAATGAGCAGTTCTTC. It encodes CATSDTGISYNEQFF.

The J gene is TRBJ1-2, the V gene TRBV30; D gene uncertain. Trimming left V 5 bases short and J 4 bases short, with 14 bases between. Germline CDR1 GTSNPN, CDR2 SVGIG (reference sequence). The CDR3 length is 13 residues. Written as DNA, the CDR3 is TGTGCCTGGTCATACGCGGGGAGCTATGGCTACACCTTC. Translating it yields CAWSYAGSYGYTF.

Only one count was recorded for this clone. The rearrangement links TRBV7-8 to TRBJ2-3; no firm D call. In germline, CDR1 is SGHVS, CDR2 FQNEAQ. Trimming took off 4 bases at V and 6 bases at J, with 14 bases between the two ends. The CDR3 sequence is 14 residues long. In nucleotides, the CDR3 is TGTGCCAGCAGCTCAATTCGGTCAACGGATACGCAGTATTTT. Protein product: CASSSIRSTDTQYF.

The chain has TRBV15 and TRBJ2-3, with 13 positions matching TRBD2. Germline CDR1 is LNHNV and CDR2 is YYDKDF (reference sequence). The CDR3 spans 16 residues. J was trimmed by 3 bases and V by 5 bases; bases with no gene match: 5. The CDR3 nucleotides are TGTGCCACCAGCGTTGGGGGACTAGCGGGGACAGATACGCAGTATTTT. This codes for CATSVGGLAGTDTQYF.

This chain's CDR3 is CASSTPHHYEQYF. The CDR3 nucleotides are TGTGCCAGCAGTACCCCACACCACTACGAGCAGTACTTC. The V gene is TRBV27, the J gene TRBJ2-7; D is unclear. Deletions cut 5 bases from V and 3 bases from J, with 11 bases between. The CDR3 length is 13 residues. The germline V gene has CDR1 MNHEY and CDR2 SMNVEV (reference sequence).

The CDR3 reads CAWSVQGEQPQHF. CDR3 sequence (DNA): TGTGCCTGGAGTGTACAAGGGGAACAGCCCCAGCATTTT. The V and J genes are TRBV30 and TRBJ1-5, with D maybe TRBD1 (5 bases). V lost 0 bases and J 7 bases, leaving 10 bases between the germline ends. There are 13 residues in the CDR3. Germline-derived CDR1 and CDR2 are GTSNPN and SVGIG (reference sequence).

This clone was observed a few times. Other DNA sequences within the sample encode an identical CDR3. The chain's CDR3 is CASSSGGGPGELFF. CDR3 in DNA: TGCGCCAGCAGCTCGGGTGGGGGCCCCGGGGAGCTGTTTTTT. The chain recombines TRBV5-1 with TRBJ2-2; a possible D gene is TRBD1 (6 bases). V was pared by 3 bases and J by 6 bases, with 12 bases between. The germline V gene has CDR1 SGHRS and CDR2 YFSETQ. CDR3 size: 14 residues.

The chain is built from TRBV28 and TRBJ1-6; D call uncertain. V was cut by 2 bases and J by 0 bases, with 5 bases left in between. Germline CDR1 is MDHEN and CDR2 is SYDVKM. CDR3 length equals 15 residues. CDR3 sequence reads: CASSLGSSYNSPLHF. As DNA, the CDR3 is TGTGCCAGCAGTTTAGGTAGCTCCTATAATTCACCCCTCCACTTT.

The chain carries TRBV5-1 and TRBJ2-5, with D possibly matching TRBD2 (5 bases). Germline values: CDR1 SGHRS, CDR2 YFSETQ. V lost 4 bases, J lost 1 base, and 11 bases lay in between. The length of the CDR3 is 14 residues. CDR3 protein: CASSSGQAQETQYF. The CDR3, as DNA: TGCGCCAGCAGCAGCGGTCAGGCCCAAGAGACCCAGTACTTC.

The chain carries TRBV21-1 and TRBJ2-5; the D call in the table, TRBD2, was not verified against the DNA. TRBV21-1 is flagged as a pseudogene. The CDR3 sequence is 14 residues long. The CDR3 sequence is CASSKPHREETQYF. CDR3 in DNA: TGTGCCAGCAGCAAGCCGCACCGAGAAGAGACCCAGTACTTC.

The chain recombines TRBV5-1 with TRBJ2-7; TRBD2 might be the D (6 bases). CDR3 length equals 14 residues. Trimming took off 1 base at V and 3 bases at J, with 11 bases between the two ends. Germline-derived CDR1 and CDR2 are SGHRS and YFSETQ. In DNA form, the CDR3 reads TGCGCCAGCAGCTTGAGCGCCGGGGGCTACGAGCAGTACTTC. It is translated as CASSLSAGGYEQYF. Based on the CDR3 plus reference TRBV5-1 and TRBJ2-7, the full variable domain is KAGVTQTPRYLIKTRGQQVTLSCSPISGHRSVSWYQQTPGQGLQFLFEYFSETQRNKGNFPGRFSGRQFSNSRSEMNVSTLELGDSALYLCASSLSAGGYEQYFGPGTRLTVT.

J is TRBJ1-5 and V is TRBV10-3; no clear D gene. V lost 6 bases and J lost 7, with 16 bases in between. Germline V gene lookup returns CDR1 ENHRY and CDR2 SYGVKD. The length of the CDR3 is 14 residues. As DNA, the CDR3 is TGTGCCATCAGCGGGCTCGGGCAGAGGCAGCCCCAGCATTTT. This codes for CAISGLGQRQPQHF.

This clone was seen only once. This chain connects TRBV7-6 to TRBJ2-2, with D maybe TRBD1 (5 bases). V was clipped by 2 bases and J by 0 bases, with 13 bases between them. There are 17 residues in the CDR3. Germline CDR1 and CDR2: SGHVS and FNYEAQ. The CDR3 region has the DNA TGTGCCAGCAGCTTAATTATCGACAGACCGAACACCGGGGAGCTGTTTTTT. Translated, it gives CASSLIIDRPNTGELFF. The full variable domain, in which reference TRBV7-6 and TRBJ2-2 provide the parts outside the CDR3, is GAGVSQSPRYKVTKRGQDVALRCDPISGHVSLYWYRQALGQGPEFLTYFNYEAQQDKSGLPNDRFSAERPEGSISTLTIQRTEQRDSAMYRCASSLIIDRPNTGELFFGEGSRLTVL.

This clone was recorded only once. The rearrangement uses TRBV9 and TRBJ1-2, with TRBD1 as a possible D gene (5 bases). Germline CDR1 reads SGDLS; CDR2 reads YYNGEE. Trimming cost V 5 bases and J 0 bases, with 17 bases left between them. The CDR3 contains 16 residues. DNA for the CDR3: TGTGCCAGCAGGGCCCGGGGGGGGAATCCTAACTATGGCTACACCTTC. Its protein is CASRARGGNPNYGYTF.

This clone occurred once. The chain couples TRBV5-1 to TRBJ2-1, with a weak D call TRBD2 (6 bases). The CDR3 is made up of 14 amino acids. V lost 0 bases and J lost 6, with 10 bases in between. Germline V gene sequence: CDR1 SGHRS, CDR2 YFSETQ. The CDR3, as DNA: TGCGCCAGCAGCTTGGCCGGAGGGGTCAATGAGCAGTTCTTC. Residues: CASSLAGGVNEQFF.

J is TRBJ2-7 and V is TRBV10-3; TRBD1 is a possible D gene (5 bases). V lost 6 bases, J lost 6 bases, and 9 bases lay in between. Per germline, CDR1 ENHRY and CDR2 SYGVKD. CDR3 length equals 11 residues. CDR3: CAIRAQGEQYF. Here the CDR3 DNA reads TGTGCCATCAGGGCCCAGGGCGAGCAGTACTTC.

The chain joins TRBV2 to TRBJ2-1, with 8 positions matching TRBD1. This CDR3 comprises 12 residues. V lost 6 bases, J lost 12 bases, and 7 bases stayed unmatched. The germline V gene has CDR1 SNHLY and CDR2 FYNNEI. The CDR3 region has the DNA TGTGCCAGCAGAGAACAGGGACAGGCGCAGTTCTTC. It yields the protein CASREQGQAQFF.

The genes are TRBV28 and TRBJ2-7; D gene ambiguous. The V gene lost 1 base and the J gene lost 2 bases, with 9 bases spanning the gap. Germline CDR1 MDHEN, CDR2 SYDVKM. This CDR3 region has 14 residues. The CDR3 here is CASSLSPPTYEQYF. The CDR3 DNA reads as TGTGCCAGCAGTTTATCGCCTCCAACCTACGAGCAGTACTTC.

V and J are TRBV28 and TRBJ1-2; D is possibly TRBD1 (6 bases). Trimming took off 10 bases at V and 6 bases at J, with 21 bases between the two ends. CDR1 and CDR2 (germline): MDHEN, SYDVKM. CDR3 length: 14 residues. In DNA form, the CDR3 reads TGTGCCACCTCTCGCGGCGGGGGCGGGGATGGCTACACCTTC. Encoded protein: CATSRGGGGDGYTF.

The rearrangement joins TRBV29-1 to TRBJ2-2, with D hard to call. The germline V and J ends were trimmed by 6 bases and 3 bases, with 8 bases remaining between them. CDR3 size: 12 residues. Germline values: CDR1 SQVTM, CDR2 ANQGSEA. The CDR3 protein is CSVRADTGELFF. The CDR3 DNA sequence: TGCAGCGTCCGGGCGGACACCGGGGAGCTGTTTTTT.

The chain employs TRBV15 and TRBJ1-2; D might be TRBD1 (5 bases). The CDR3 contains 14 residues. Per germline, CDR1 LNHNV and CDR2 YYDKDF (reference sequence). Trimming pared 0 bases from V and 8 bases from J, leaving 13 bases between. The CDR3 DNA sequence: TGTGCCACCAGCAGAGATAGATCAGGGATCGGCTACACCTTC. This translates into CATSRDRSGIGYTF.

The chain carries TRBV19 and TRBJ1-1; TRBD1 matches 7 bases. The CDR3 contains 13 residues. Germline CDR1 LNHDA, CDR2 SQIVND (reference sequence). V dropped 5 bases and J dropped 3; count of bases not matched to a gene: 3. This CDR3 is CASSVDRDTEAFF. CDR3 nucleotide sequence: TGTGCCAGTAGTGTCGACAGGGACACTGAAGCTTTCTTT.

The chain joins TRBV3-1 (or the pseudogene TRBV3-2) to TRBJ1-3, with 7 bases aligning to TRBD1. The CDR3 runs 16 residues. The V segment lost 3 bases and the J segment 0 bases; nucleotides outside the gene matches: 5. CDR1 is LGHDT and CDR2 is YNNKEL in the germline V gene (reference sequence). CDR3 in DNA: TGTGCCAGCAGCCAGGGTACAGGGGACTCTGGAAACACCATATATTTT. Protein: CASSQGTGDSGNTIYF.

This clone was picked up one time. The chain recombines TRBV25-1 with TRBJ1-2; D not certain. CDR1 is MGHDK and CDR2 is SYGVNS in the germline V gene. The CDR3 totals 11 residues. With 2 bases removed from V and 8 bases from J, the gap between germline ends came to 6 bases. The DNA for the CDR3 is TGTGCCAGCAGTGAAGCTTCCGGCTACACCTTC. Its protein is CASSEASGYTF.

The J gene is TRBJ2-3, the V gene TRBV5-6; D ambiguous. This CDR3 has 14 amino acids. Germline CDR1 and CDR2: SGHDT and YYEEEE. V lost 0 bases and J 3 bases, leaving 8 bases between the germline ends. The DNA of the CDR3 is TGTGCCAGCAGCTTGGGCGTGAGAACAGATACGCAGTATTTT. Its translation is CASSLGVRTDTQYF.

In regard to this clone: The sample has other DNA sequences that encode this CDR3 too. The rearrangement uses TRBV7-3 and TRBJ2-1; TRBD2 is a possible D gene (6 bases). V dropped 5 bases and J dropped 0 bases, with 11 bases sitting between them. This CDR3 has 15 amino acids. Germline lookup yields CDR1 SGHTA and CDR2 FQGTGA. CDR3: CASSRDGGSYNEQFF. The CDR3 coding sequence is TGTGCCAGCAGCCGAGACGGGGGCTCCTACAATGAGCAGTTCTTC.